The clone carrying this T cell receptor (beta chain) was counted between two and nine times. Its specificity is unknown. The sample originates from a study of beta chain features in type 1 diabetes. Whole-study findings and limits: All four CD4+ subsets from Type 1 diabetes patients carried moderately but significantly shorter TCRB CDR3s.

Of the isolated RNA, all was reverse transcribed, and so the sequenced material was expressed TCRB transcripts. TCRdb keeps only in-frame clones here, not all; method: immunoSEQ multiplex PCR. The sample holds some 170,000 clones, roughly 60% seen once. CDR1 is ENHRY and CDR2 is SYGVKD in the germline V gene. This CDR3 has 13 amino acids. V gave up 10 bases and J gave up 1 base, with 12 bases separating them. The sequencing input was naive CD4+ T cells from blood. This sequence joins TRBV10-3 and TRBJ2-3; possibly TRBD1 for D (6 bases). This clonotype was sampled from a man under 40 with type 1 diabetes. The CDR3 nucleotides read TGTGCCACTACAGGGTCAGGCACAGATACGCAGTATTTT. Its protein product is CATTGSGTDTQYF.